Following are 21 T cell receptor beta chains from one sample sequenced in a study of vaccination and CD4 T cells after COVID-19. Treatment described: approximately 9-day PBMC culture with coronavirus spike peptide pools or control peptides (ViraFEST assay). Those CD4+ T cells from the unexposed donor predate the COVID-19 pandemic (2011-2018). With the Oncomine TCR Beta short-read assay, DNA from cultured CD4+ T cells was sequenced. In TCRdb, the PCR reads were re-called with MiXCR into one record per CDR3 protein. The sample shows 1,700 or so distinct CDR3 sequences, around 64% of them seen only once. The antigens these receptors bind are not known. Sequenced material: CD4+ T cells from blood, cultured in vitro. These TCRs come from a human donor in good health.

The chain is built from TRBV19 and TRBJ1-1, with 10 bases lining up with TRBD1. Germline V gene lookup returns CDR1 LNHDA and CDR2 SQIVND (reference sequence). The J segment lost 3 bases and the V segment lost 9 bases, leaving 7 bases of the junction unmatched. The CDR3 has 14 residues. For the CDR3, the DNA is TGTGCCAGCGTCCCGGGACAGGGGTACACTGAAGCTTTCTTT. This translates into CASVPGQGYTEAFF.

The V and J genes are TRBV7-9 and TRBJ2-7; tentatively, D is TRBD2 (5 bases). The CDR3 runs 14 residues. Germline values: CDR1 SEHNR, CDR2 FQNEAQ (reference sequence). V was cut by 1 base and J by 4 bases, with 11 bases left in between. The CDR3 region is CASSLGTLAYEQYF. As DNA, the CDR3 is TGTGCCAGCAGCTTAGGTACTTTAGCGTACGAGCAGTACTTC.

CDR3 sequence (DNA): TGTGCCAGCAGTTTACTAGCGGTTAACACCGGGGAGCTGTTTTTT. Amino acids: CASSLLAVNTGELFF. The rearrangement uses TRBV27 and TRBJ2-2, with 7 bases fitting TRBD2. The germline gives CDR1 MNHEY, CDR2 SMNVEV (reference sequence). This CDR3 has 15 amino acids. Trimming removed 2 bases from V and 2 bases from J; junction bases left unmatched: 2.

The chain carries TRBV6-1 and TRBJ1-2; no definite D call. The germline V gene encodes CDR1 MNHNS and CDR2 SASEGT. This CDR3 has 15 amino acids. Trimming left V 0 bases short and J 2 bases short, with 10 bases between. The CDR3 bases are TGTGCCAGCAGTGAAGCCCTTGGGAGAAACTATGGCTACACCTTC. This translates into CASSEALGRNYGYTF.

In its sample, this clonotype ranks as large (0.1 to 1%). J is TRBJ1-5 and V is TRBV20-1, with 8 nucleotides matching TRBD1. V gave up 2 bases and J gave up 6 bases; unmatched junction bases: 0. From germline, CDR1 is DFQATT and CDR2 SNEGSKA (reference sequence). This CDR3 spans 12 amino acids. CDR3 protein: CSARTGGQPQHF. CDR3 sequence (DNA): TGCAGTGCTAGAACAGGGGGTCAGCCCCAGCATTTT.

The chain couples TRBV12-3 or TRBV12-4 to TRBJ1-5; 7 bases align to TRBD1. V was pared by 7 bases and J by 6 bases, with 12 bases of the junction left unmatched. The CDR3 is 15 amino acids. The CDR3 reads CASTQGEFQGQPQHF. CDR3 coding DNA: TGTGCCAGCACCCAGGGGGAGTTTCAAGGTCAGCCCCAGCATTTT.

The chain uses TRBV28 and TRBJ1-1; D perhaps matches TRBD1 (5 bases). This CDR3 is 14 amino acids long. The germline gives CDR1 MDHEN, CDR2 SYDVKM. V lost 6 bases, J lost 6 bases, and 17 bases lay in between. CDR3 protein: CASRGTTFRAEAFF. The CDR3 nucleotides read TGTGCCAGCAGAGGGACGACCTTTCGAGCTGAAGCTTTCTTT.

Only one count was recorded for this clonotype. This chain joins TRBV19 and TRBJ1-5; D is uncertain. The CDR3 length is 16 residues. The germline gives CDR1 LNHDA, CDR2 SQIVND (reference sequence). V was shortened by 6 bases and J by 0 bases, with 15 bases between the two germline ends. In DNA, the CDR3 is TGTGCCAGTAGCCCATTGGCGGCAGCTAGCAATCAGCCCCAGCATTTT. It specifies CASSPLAAASNQPQHF. Looking up the rest from reference TRBV19 and TRBJ1-5 gives the full variable domain: DGGITQSPKYLFRKEGQNVTLSCEQNLNHDAMYWYRQDPGQGLRLIYYSQIVNDFQKGDIAEGYSVSREKKESFPLTVTSAQKNPTAFYLCASSPLAAASNQPQHFGDGTRLSIL.

This chain joins TRBV7-2 and TRBJ1-1; no clear D gene. The CDR3 has 13 amino acids. Trimming pared 3 bases from V and 3 bases from J, leaving 8 bases between. Germline CDR1 reads SGHTA; CDR2 reads FQGNSA. CDR3 sequence (DNA): TGTGCCAGCAGCTTTCAGGAGGACACTGAAGCTTTCTTT. This translates into CASSFQEDTEAFF.

The chain uses TRBV4-2 and TRBJ2-5; D is perhaps TRBD1 or TRBD2 (5 bases each). V dropped 3 bases and J dropped 2 bases, with 13 bases sitting between them. Germline assignment: CDR1 LGHNA and CDR2 YNFKEQ. The CDR3 totals 15 residues. CDR3: CASSHSLGPQETQYF. The CDR3, as DNA: TGTGCCAGCAGCCATTCCTTGGGACCACAAGAGACCCAGTACTTC.

The V and J genes are TRBV6-2 or TRBV6-3 and TRBJ1-5; D possibly corresponds to TRBD1 (5 bases). CDR1 is MNHEY, CDR2 SVGEGT, per germline. Trimming left V 5 bases short and J 2 bases short, with 19 bases between. The CDR3 has 17 residues. The CDR3 DNA reads TGTGCCAGCAGTCGACCCACCAGGGCCGCGGGCAATCAGCCCCAGCATTTT. Amino acid sequence: CASSRPTRAAGNQPQHF.

Points on this clonotype: A clone one base away is much larger, so this may be a read error. The rearrangement uses TRBV10-2 and TRBJ1-2; TRBD1 matches 9 bases. The CDR3 has 14 amino acids. Germline lookup yields CDR1 WSHSY and CDR2 SAAADI. In DNA form, the CDR3 reads TGCACCAGCAGTCCCGGGACAGGGACGTATGGCTACACCTTC. This sequence encodes CTSSPGTGTYGYTF.

V gene TRBV20-1 combines with J gene TRBJ2-3, with 9 bases lining up with TRBD2. The germline gives CDR1 DFQATT, CDR2 SNEGSKA (reference sequence). This CDR3 comprises 16 residues. J was trimmed by 4 bases and V by 0 bases; bases with no gene match: 8. CDR3 DNA: TGCAGTGCTAGAGAGCCTAGCGGGATGATCCCAGATACGCAGTATTTT. It specifies CSAREPSGMIPDTQYF.

CDR3 DNA sequence: TGTGCCAGCAGCTCCCTAGCGGGGGGGCGGGAGACCCAGTACTTC. This translates into CASSSLAGGRETQYF. The genes are TRBV5-6 and TRBJ2-5; the match to TRBD2 covers 12 bases. The V gene's germline CDR1 is SGHDT and CDR2 YYEEEE. J gave up 5 bases and V 3 bases, and 5 bases lay outside the gene matches. The CDR3 runs to 15 residues.

Relative to its sample, this clonotype is large. One end of the junction does not line up with germline, which may come from a read error. The chain couples TRBV7-3 to TRBJ1-2, with 7 bases that match TRBD1. This CDR3 is built from 15 residues. In germline, CDR1 is SGHTA, CDR2 FQGTGA. CDR3 residues: CASSHEQGSGYGYTF. CDR3 sequence (DNA): TGCGCCAGCAGCCACGAACAGGGGAGCGGCTATGGCTACACCTTC. Complete variable domain (other parts from reference TRBV7-3 and TRBJ1-2): GAGVSQTPSNKVTEKGKYVELRCDPISGHTALYWYRQSLGQGPEFLIYFQGTGAADDSGLPNDRFFAVRPEGSVSTLKIQRTERGDSAVYLCASSHEQGSGYGYTFGSGTRLTVV.

A single count supports this clonotype. The gene calls are TRBV28 and TRBJ1-5; the D is unclear. From germline, CDR1 is MDHEN and CDR2 SYDVKM. The CDR3 covers 16 residues. V lost 4 bases to trimming and J lost 1 base, with 14 bases between them. The CDR3 spells CASSYVRVNSNQPQHF. DNA of the CDR3: TGTGCCAGCAGTTATGTTAGGGTGAACAGCAATCAGCCCCAGCATTTT.

This sequence joins TRBV30 and TRBJ2-7; D is possibly TRBD1 or TRBD2 (6 bases each). V dropped 5 bases and J dropped 12 bases, with 23 bases sitting between them. Germline loops: CDR1 GTSNPN, CDR2 SVGIG (reference sequence). The CDR3 covers 13 residues. The CDR3 sequence: CAWSPGDGGMRYF. The DNA for the CDR3 is TGTGCCTGGTCCCCGGGTGACGGGGGCATGCGGTACTTC.

This clonotype has a handful of counts. The chain recombines TRBV7-3 with TRBJ1-2, with 8 bases that match TRBD1. Trimming at V came to 4 bases and at J to 4 bases, leaving 8 bases not matched to a gene. The CDR3 is made up of 15 amino acids. CDR1 SGHTA and CDR2 FQGTGA come from the germline V gene. In DNA form, the CDR3 reads TGTGCCAGCAGCTCCTTGGACAGGGTCGCCTATGGCTACACCTTC. This translates into CASSSLDRVAYGYTF.

The sample holds a few counts of this clonotype. The CDR3 region is CSAKEPGLGANQPQHF. DNA for the CDR3: TGCAGTGCTAAGGAACCGGGCCTGGGGGCCAATCAGCCCCAGCATTTT. This chain uses TRBV20-1 with TRBJ1-5, with a tentative D call TRBD1 (6 bases). The CDR3 sequence is 16 residues long. CDR1 and CDR2 (germline): DFQATT, SNEGSKA (reference sequence). V lost 4 bases, J lost 3 bases, and 19 bases lay in between.

The J gene is TRBJ2-1, the V gene TRBV5-6; tentative D call: TRBD2 (6 bases). V lost 6 bases to trimming and J lost 6 bases, with 31 bases between them. Germline V gene data show CDR1 as SGHDT and CDR2 as YYEEEE. This CDR3 has 19 amino acids. The CDR3 protein is CASIIGAGGSLVSLNEQFF. CDR3 sequence (DNA): TGTGCCAGCATTATTGGGGCTGGGGGGAGTTTGGTATCTCTCAATGAGCAGTTCTTC.

This clonotype was observed a few times. The CDR3 loop is CASSPAGTRNSPLHF. The DNA for the CDR3 is TGTGCCAGCAGCCCCGCCGGGACGAGGAATTCACCCCTCCACTTT. The chain joins TRBV7-3 to TRBJ1-6, with D perhaps matching TRBD1 (5 bases). Germline CDR1 reads SGHTA; CDR2 reads FQGTGA. The CDR3 sequence is 15 residues long. V lost 5 bases and J lost 7, with 15 bases in between.